Listed below are T cell receptor beta chains from one sample, sequenced in a study of blood T cells in healthy people across ages. TCRdb called the 5' RACE reads again in MiXCR, with one record for every CDR3 protein. The sample records about 1.4 million distinct CDR3 sequences, roughly 60% being singletons. What was sequenced was blood. The receptors stem from a man aged 18-30 years in good health. The CDR3 runs from the conserved cysteine through the conserved F or W. Fields, in order: CDR3 protein, V gene, J gene, clone size. The size entry is marked missing in some rows and otherwise reads once, few, many or a size class.

CDR3 protein: CASRGSKREGLQETQYF
V gene: TRBV5-4
J gene: TRBJ2-5
clone size: .

CDR3 protein: CAARSDRGYTF
V gene: TRBV27
J gene: TRBJ1-2
clone size: .

CDR3 protein: CSAREGMSNEKLFF
V gene: TRBV20-1
J gene: TRBJ1-4
clone size: .

CDR3 protein: CSVQGQGVYNEQFF
V gene: TRBV29-1
J gene: TRBJ2-1
clone size: few

CDR3 protein: CASSFPGTSGPTDTQYF
V gene: TRBV5-1
J gene: TRBJ2-3
clone size: few

CDR3 protein: CASSLGRLAGEGTGELFF
V gene: TRBV5-1
J gene: TRBJ2-2
clone size: .

CDR3 protein: CASSHWQGYIQYF
V gene: TRBV5-6
J gene: TRBJ2-4
clone size: few

CDR3 protein: CSVAPLSSGELFF
V gene: TRBV29-1
J gene: TRBJ2-2
clone size: few

CDR3 protein: CASSPGPFSEAFF
V gene: TRBV12-3/TRBV12-4
J gene: TRBJ1-1
clone size: .

CDR3 protein: CASSERRTGSDEQYF
V gene: TRBV6-5
J gene: TRBJ2-7
clone size: .